This entry describes one T cell receptor beta chain. Participants were aged about 18 to 100 years, lived in about two dozen US areas, and enrolled virtually. The data stem from a study of blood T cell repertoires in COVID-19. In the study overall: Italy, Spain and the United States were the sources of the convalescent and acute COVID-19 samples. PBMCs, B-cell-depleted T cells, or T cells were the source of the cDNA or gDNA that made up the material.

As processed by the authors: Cell counts per sample came from amplifying reference gene primers. Here immunoSEQ multiplex PCR was the method, and the copy in TCRdb shows in-frame clones only, minus some. V and J calls and clone size are as listed in that table; D and trimming were resolved from the DNA. The table records hundreds of thousands of clones, about 91% of them present only once. Germline CDR1 is MDHEN and CDR2 is SYDVKM. The CDR3 loop spans 11 amino acids. V lost 5 bases, J lost 15 bases, and 7 bases stayed unmatched. This clonotype was sampled from a woman in her forties or fifties with acute COVID-19. The chain links TRBV28 to TRBJ2-1; 7 nucleotides agree with TRBD2. The sequenced material came from PBMCs or T cells enriched from blood (not recorded which). DNA for the CDR3: TGTGCCAGCAGTCAACAAGCGGGACGGTTCTTC. It codes for CASSQQAGRFF.